The rows below give T cell receptor beta chains drawn from one sample of a study of blood T cell repertoires in COVID-19. The method was immunoSEQ multiplex PCR; TCRdb's version includes in-frame clones alone and lacks a portion of them. This sample has approximately 72,000 clones, with roughly 86% found just once. Sample: peripheral blood. These receptors were collected from a woman aged 60 to 75 with acute or convalescent COVID-19. The CDR3 runs from the conserved cysteine through the conserved F or W. The D gene is left open where the match is weak. For some rows the clone size is stated as once, few or many, or as a class when expanded; others skip it.

V,D,J,size,DNA,CDR3
TRBV27,-,TRBJ1-4,-,TGTGCCAGCAGTTTAAGGTGGGCTGCTAATGAAAAACTGTTTTTT,CASSLRWAANEKLFF
TRBV2,-,TRBJ2-5,-,TGTGCCAGCAGTGGGCCCGGGGGTAGCGGAGAGACCCAGTACTTC,CASSGPGGSGETQYF
TRBV27,TRBD1,TRBJ1-4,-,TGTGCCAGCAGTTTGGCAGGGGGTCCCGCAACTAATGAAAAACTGTTTTTT,CASSLAGGPATNEKLFF
TRBV5-1,TRBD1,TRBJ1-2,few,TGCGCCAGCAGCTTGGGGGACAGGGAAGCTAACTATGGCTACACCTTC,CASSLGDREANYGYTF
TRBV19,-,TRBJ2-1,-,TGTGCCAGTAGTATACGGCAGGGGCGAACCGGCAATGAGCAGTTCTTC,CASSIRQGRTGNEQFF
TRBV9,-,TRBJ1-6,once,TGTGCCAGCAGCGTAACAGGGACCCTAAATTCACCCCTCCACTTT,CASSVTGTLNSPLHF
TRBV5-8,-,TRBJ2-2,-,TGTGCCAGCAGCCGCCAGGCACAGAACACCGGGGAGCTGTTTTTT,CASSRQAQNTGELFF
TRBV5-4,TRBD1,TRBJ1-5,-,TGTGCCAGCAGCTTGGCCAGATTCGACAGGGGGAGGAATCAGCCCCAGCATTTT,CASSLARFDRGRNQPQHF
TRBV2,TRBD2,TRBJ2-1,once,TGTGCCAGCAGTCAACGACTAGCGGGGTTCAATGAGCAGTTCTTC,CASSQRLAGFNEQFF
TRBV7-2,TRBD1,TRBJ1-3,-,TGTGCCAGCAGCTACCGGGGACAGGGAGGCGGAAACACCATATATTTT,CASSYRGQGGGNTIYF
TRBV30,-,TRBJ1-6,-,TGTGCCTGGAGCAGAGGGACTGGCAATTCACCCCTCCACTTT,CAWSRGTGNSPLHF
TRBV6-5,TRBD1,TRBJ1-1,-,TGTGCCAGCAGCCCCGAGGGACAGTCCACTGAAGCTTTCTTT,CASSPEGQSTEAFF
TRBV14,TRBD2,TRBJ2-1,-,TGTGCCAGCAGCCAACTACTAGCGGGGGGGCCGCAAAATGAGCAGTTCTTC,CASSQLLAGGPQNEQFF
TRBV30,TRBD2,TRBJ2-3,-,TGTGCCTGGAGTGTAGGTCTAGCGGATATCACAGATACGCAGTATTTT,CAWSVGLADITDTQYF
TRBV2,TRBD2,TRBJ2-5,-,TGTGCCAGCAGAGTGACTAGCGGGGACCAAGAGACCCAGTACTTC,CASRVTSGDQETQYF
TRBV5-1,-,TRBJ2-3,-,TGCGCCAGCAGCTTGGGAACTTCCACAGATACGCAGTATTTT,CASSLGTSTDTQYF
TRBV5-1,-,TRBJ2-7,-,TGCGCCAGCAGCTTGGCCAAACGGTCCTACGAGCAGTACTTC,CASSLAKRSYEQYF
TRBV6-5,TRBD1,TRBJ1-3,-,TGTGCCAGCAGCATAGGGACAGGGTCTGGAAACACCATATATTTT,CASSIGTGSGNTIYF
TRBV5-1,-,TRBJ2-7,few,TGCGCCAGCAGCAGTACCTTAGCGGCCTACGAGCAGTACTTC,CASSSTLAAYEQYF
TRBV5-1,TRBD2,TRBJ2-3,-,TGCGCCAGCAGCTTGAGACTAGCGGGGGGCACAGATACGCAGTATTTT,CASSLRLAGGTDTQYF
TRBV23-1,TRBD1,TRBJ1-4,-,TGCGCCAGCAGTCAAACGGTCGGTACAGGGGGTTCTAATGAAAAACTGTTTTTT,CASSQTVGTGGSNEKLFF
TRBV15,TRBD1,TRBJ2-7,once,TGTGCCACCAGCAGAGATAGAGGGACAGGGGTCGAGCAGTACTTC,CATSRDRGTGVEQYF
TRBV6-5,-,TRBJ2-2,-,TGTGCCAGCAGTCAACAGGGCCAAGAAATGGAGCTGTTTTTT,CASSQQGQEMELFF
TRBV24-1,-,TRBJ1-2,-,TGTGCCACCAGTGATTCTGGCGGAAGATATGGCTACACCTTC,CATSDSGGRYGYTF
TRBV7-9,-,TRBJ2-7,-,TGTGCCAGCAGCTTCAATAAAGACTCCTCCTACGAGCAGTACTTC,CASSFNKDSSYEQYF
TRBV11-1,-,TRBJ2-7,-,TGTGCCAGCAGCTTAGGCGGAGGCGAGCAGTACTTC,CASSLGGGEQYF
TRBV7-3,-,TRBJ2-1,-,TGTGCCAGCAGCCAAACAAGCGGCTCCTACAATGAGCAGTTCTTC,CASSQTSGSYNEQFF
TRBV5-1,TRBD2,TRBJ2-1,-,TGCGCCAGCAGCTTCTCGGGACTAGCTTTGGATGAGCAGTTCTTC,CASSFSGLALDEQFF
TRBV7-2,TRBD2,TRBJ2-7,-,TGTGCCAGCAGCGCTGTAGCGGGGGGGCAGGGGGAGCAGTACTTC,CASSAVAGGQGEQYF
TRBV5-1,-,TRBJ1-1,-,TGCGCCAGCAGCTTAACAGGGCCCACTGAAGCTTTCTTT,CASSLTGPTEAFF
TRBV2,-,TRBJ2-7,-,TGTGCCAGCAGTTACGGGACTTTCGTCTACGAGCAGTACTTC,CASSYGTFVYEQYF
TRBV2,TRBD1,TRBJ2-5,few,TGTGCCAGCAGGACAGATGGGACAGAAGAGACCCAGTACTTC,CASRTDGTEETQYF
TRBV5-1,TRBD1,TRBJ1-2,-,TGCGCCAGCAGGCCACAGGGGGGACAGACTTTCTATGGCTACACCTTC,CASRPQGGQTFYGYTF
TRBV20-1,-,TRBJ2-3,-,TGCAGTGCTAGGTATCGAGATACGCAGTATTTT,CSARYRDTQYF
TRBV5-1,TRBD1,TRBJ1-6,-,TGCGCCAGCAGCTTGGCGGGACAGTATAATTCACCCCTCCACTTT,CASSLAGQYNSPLHF
TRBV4-1,-,TRBJ1-5,-,TGCGCCAGCAGTCAACTGACAGGCAGCAATCAGCCCCAGCATTTT,CASSQLTGSNQPQHF
TRBV19,-,TRBJ2-1,-,TGTGCCAGTAGTAAGCAGGATCAGCCCTACAATGAGCAGTTCTTC,CASSKQDQPYNEQFF
TRBV5-3,TRBD1,TRBJ1-5,-,TGTGCCAGAAGCTTGGAGACAGGGGAGAGCAATCAGCCCCAGCATTTT,CARSLETGESNQPQHF
TRBV12-2,-,TRBJ2-2,-,TGTGCAAGTCGCTTAGTGCAGGGCTGTACCGGGGAGCTGTTTTTT,CASRLVQGCTGELFF
TRBV1,-,TRBJ2-1,-,TGCACCAGCAGCCAAGCCGGGACACCAGTCTCCTACAATGAGCAGTTCTTC,CTSSQAGTPVSYNEQFF
TRBV2,TRBD1,TRBJ2-1,-,TGTGCCAGCAGTCTTGACAGGGGGCTTTACAATGAGCAGTTCTTC,CASSLDRGLYNEQFF
TRBV7-9,TRBD1,TRBJ2-2,-,TGTGCCAGCAGTAAACCGGGACAGGGGAACACCGGGGAGCTGTTTTTT,CASSKPGQGNTGELFF